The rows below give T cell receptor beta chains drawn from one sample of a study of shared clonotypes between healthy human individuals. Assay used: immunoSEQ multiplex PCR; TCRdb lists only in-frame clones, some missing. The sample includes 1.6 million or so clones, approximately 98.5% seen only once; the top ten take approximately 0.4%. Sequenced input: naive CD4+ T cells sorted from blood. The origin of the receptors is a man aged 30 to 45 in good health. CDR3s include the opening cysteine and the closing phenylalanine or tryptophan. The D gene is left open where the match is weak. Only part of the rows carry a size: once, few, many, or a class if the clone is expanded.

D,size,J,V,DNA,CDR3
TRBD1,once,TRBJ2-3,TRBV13,TGTGCCAGCAGCCGGACAGGGTCATTTCATATGGCATCTGGGCATTTCGAGGATACGCAGTATTTT,CASSRTGSFHMASGHFEDTQYF
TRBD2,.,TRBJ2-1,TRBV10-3,TGTGCCATCAGAGGGGTCGGGGTAGCGGGAGGTCCGAGCTCCTACAATGAGCAGTTCTTC,CAIRGVGVAGGPSSYNEQFF
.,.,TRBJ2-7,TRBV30,TGTGCCTGGAGTGAATGGCCCAAGGGCGAGCAGTACTTC,CAWSEWPKGEQYF
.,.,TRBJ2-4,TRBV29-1,TGCAGCGTTGACGCAGGCGGAGCGGGCATTCAGTACTTC,CSVDAGGAGIQYF
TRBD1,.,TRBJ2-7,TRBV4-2,TGTGCCAGCAGCCGAGAGCAGGGGGCGCGGTGGTACGAGCAGTACTTC,CASSREQGARWYEQYF
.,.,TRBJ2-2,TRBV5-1,TGCGCCAGCAGCCCCCTGTCCCAAGCGAACACCGGGGAGCTGTTTTTT,CASSPLSQANTGELFF
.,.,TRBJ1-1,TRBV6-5,TGTGCCAGCGGTATGGCTCCTGAGGTTAGTACTGAAGCTTTCTTT,CASGMAPEVSTEAFF
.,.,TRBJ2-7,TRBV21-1,TGTGCCAGCGAATCCTACGAGCAGTACTTC,CASESYEQYF
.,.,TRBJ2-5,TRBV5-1,TGCGCCAGCAGCTTGACAGGGTCCCAAGAGACCCAGTACTTC,CASSLTGSQETQYF
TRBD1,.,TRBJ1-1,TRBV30,TGTGCCTGGGGGAGACAGGGGGCGGATAAAGCTTTCTTT,CAWGRQGADKAFF
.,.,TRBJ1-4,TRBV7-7,TGTGCTAGCAGCCGAAACCCAGGAATCGATGAAAAACTGTTTTTT,CASSRNPGIDEKLFF
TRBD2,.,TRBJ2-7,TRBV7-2,TGTGCCAGCAGCTTAGCACTAGCGTATTCCTACGAGCAGTACTTC,CASSLALAYSYEQYF
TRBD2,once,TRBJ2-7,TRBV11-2,TGTGCCAGCAGCTTATCCACGACTAGCGGGGTTTCCTACGAGCAGTACTTC,CASSLSTTSGVSYEQYF
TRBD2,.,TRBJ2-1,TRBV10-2,TGCGCCAGCAGTGAGCCGAATCTAGCGGACCTTTTGAATGAGCAGTTCTTC,CASSEPNLADLLNEQFF
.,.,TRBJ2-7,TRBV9,TGTGCCAGCAGCGTAGGGGCGGCGGGTTACGAGCAGTACTTC,CASSVGAAGYEQYF
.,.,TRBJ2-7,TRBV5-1,TGCGCCAGCAGCGGGCAGCCCTACGAGCAGTACTTC,CASSGQPYEQYF
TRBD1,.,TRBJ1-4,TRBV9,TGTGCCAGCAGCGCCCCCGGGACAGCCGCACTGTTTTTT,CASSAPGTAALFF
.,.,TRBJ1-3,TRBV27,TGTGCCAGCAGTTTATTTGCCCCCTTTCAGGGTCCTTCGTCTGGAAACACCATATATTTT,CASSLFAPFQGPSSGNTIYF
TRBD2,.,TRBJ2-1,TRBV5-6,TGTGCCAGCAGCCGTGAATTACTAGCGGTAAACAATGAGCAGTTCTTC,CASSRELLAVNNEQFF
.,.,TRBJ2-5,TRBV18,TGTGCCAGCTCACCACTACCCTACAACAAAGAGACCCAGTACTTC,CASSPLPYNKETQYF
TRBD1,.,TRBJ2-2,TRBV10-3,TGTGCCATTCCGGGACAGATCACCGGGGAGCTGTTTTTT,CAIPGQITGELFF
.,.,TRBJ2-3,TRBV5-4,TGTGCCAGCAGCCCCGGAGGATGGTCCCATAACCTCGGAGCGCAGTATTTT,CASSPGGWSHNLGAQYF
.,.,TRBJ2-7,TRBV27,TGTGCCAGCAGTTGGCCCGACAGAAGCTACGAGCAGTACTTC,CASSWPDRSYEQYF
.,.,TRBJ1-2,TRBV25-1,TGTGCCAGCAGTGAAGCGGCAGGGTCCGGCTACACCTTC,CASSEAAGSGYTF
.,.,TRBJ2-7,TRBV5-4,TGTGCCAGCAGCCGGGGGGCTCCGGGCGAGCAGTACTTC,CASSRGAPGEQYF
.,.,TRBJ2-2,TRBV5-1,TGCGCCAGCAGCTCCGCCCGAGGGAACACCGGGGAGCTGTTTTTT,CASSSARGNTGELFF
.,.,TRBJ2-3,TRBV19,TGTGCCAGTCAACACCGGCGGGACACAGATACGCAGTATTTT,CASQHRRDTDTQYF
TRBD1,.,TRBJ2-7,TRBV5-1,TGCGCCAGCAGTTTACAGGGACAGGGGGAGCAGTACTTC,CASSLQGQGEQYF
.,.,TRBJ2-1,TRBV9,TGTGCCAGCAGCGTTCGAAGGGACAATGAGCAGTTCTTC,CASSVRRDNEQFF
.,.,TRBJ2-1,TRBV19,TGTGCCAGTAGTCCGGGGGCAGGGAATGGTTTGAATGAGCAGTTCTTC,CASSPGAGNGLNEQFF
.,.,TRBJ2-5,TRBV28,TGTGCCAGCAGTTTTGGGGAGACCCAGTACTTC,CASSFGETQYF
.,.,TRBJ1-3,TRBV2,TGTGCCAGCAGCGCCAGGGCAGCCTCTGGAAACACCATATATTTT,CASSARAASGNTIYF
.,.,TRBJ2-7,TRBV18,TGTGCCAGCTCAAGTACAGGGAACGACTACGAGCAGTACTTC,CASSSTGNDYEQYF
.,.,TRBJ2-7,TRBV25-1,TGTGCCAGCAGATCGTCTAAGCGGTCCTCCTACGAGCAGTACTTC,CASRSSKRSSYEQYF
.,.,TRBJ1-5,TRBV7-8,TGTGCCAGCAGCTCCCGGGACGGAAAGAATCAGCCCCAGCATTTT,CASSSRDGKNQPQHF
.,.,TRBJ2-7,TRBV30,TGTGCCTGGAGTCTCCCGCCCCTTCACGTATACTTC,CAWSLPPLHVYF
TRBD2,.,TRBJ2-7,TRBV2,TGTGCCAGCATGGGGGGACTAGCGGGTTTCGAGCAGTACTTC,CASMGGLAGFEQYF
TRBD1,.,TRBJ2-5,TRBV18,TGTGCCAGCTCACCACTTTTGGGGACGGGCGCAGGGGGCCACGAGACCCAGTACTTC,CASSPLLGTGAGGHETQYF
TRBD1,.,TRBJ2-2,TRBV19,TGTGCCAGTAGTAGGACAGGGAGGAGTCTGACGAACACCGGGGAGCTGTTTTTT,CASSRTGRSLTNTGELFF
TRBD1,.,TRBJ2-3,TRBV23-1,TGCGCCACCCAGAGACAGGGTGCTAGGACAGATACGCAGTATTTT,CATQRQGARTDTQYF
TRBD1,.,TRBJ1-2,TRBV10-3,TGTGCCATCAGTGATTCGGACAGGGGGCATGGCTACACCTTC,CAISDSDRGHGYTF